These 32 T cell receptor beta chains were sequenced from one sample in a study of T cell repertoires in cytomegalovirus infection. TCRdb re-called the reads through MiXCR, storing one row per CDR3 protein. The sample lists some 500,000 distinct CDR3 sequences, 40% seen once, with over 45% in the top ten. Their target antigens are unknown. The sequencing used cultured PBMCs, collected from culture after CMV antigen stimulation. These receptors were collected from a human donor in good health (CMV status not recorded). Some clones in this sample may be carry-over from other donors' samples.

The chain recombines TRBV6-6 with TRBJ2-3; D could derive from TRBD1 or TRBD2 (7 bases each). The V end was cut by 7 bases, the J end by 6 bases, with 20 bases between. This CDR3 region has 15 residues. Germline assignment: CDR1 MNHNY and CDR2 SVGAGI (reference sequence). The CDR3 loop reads CASTLGLVRGDTQYF. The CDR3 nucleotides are TGTGCCAGCACCCTCGGACTAGTCAGGGGGGATACGCAGTATTTT.

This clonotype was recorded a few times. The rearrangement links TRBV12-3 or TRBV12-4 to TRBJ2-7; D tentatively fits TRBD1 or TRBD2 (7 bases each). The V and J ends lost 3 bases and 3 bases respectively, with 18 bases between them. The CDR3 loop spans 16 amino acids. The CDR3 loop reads CASSFRGRGYYYEQYF. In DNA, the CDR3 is TGTGCCAGCAGTTTTAGGGGGCGGGGGTATTACTACGAGCAGTACTTC.

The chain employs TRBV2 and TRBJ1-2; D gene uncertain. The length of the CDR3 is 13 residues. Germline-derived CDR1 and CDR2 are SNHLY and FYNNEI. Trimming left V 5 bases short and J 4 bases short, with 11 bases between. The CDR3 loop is CASSRMGSYGYTF. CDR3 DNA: TGTGCCAGCAGTAGGATGGGTTCCTATGGCTACACCTTC.

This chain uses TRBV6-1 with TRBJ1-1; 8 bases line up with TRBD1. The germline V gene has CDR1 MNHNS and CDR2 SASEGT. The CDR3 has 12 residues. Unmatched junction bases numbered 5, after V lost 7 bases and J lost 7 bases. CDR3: CASKDRGGEAFF. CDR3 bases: TGTGCCAGCAAAGACAGGGGAGGTGAAGCTTTCTTT.

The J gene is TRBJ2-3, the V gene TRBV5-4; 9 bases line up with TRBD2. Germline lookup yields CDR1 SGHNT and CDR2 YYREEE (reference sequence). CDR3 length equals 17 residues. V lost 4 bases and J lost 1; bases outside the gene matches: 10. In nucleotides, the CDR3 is TGTGCCAGCAGCCCGGAGGGCGGGAGGGGAGGCACAGATACGCAGTATTTT. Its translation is CASSPEGGRGGTDTQYF.

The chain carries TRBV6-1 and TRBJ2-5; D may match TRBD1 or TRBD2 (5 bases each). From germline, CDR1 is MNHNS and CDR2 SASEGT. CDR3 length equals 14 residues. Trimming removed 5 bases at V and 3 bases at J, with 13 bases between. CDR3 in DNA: TGTGCCAGCAGTCCCCAGGGACCCAAAGAGACCCAGTACTTC. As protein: CASSPQGPKETQYF.

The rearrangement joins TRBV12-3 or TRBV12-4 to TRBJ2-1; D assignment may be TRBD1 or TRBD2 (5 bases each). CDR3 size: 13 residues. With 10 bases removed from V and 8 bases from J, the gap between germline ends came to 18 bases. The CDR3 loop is CATSGRRMDEQFF. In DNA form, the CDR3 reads TGTGCCACCTCGGGACGCCGTATGGATGAGCAGTTCTTC.

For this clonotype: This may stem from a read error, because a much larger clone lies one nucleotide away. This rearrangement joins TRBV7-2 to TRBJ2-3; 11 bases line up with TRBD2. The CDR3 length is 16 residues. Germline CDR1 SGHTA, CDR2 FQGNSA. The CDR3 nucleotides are TGTGTCAGCAGCCGACAACTAGCGGGAGTGGAGGATACGCAGTATTTT. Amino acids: CVSSRQLAGVEDTQYF.

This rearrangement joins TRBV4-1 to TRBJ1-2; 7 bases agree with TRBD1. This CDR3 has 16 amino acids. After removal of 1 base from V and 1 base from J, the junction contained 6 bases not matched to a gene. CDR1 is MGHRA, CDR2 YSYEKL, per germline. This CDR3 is CASSQGRQGVNYGYTF. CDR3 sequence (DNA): TGCGCCAGCAGCCAAGGGAGGCAGGGGGTTAACTATGGCTACACCTTC.

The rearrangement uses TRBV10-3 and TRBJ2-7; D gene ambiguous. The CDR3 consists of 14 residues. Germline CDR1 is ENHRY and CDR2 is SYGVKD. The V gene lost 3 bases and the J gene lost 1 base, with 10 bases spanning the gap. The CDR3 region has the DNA TGTGCCATCAGTGACCTCGAAGGGTCCTACGAGCAGTACTTC. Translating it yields CAISDLEGSYEQYF.

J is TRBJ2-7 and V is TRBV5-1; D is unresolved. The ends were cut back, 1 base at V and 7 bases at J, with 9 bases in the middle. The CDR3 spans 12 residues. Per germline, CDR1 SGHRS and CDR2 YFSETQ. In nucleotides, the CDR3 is TGCGCCAGCAGCTTGTTAGGCCAAGAGCAGTACTTC. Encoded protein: CASSLLGQEQYF.

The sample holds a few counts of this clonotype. The CDR3 nucleotides are TGTGCCAGCAGTTACGACTTCAGGGGAGAGACCCAGTACTTC. It is translated as CASSYDFRGETQYF. The chain carries TRBV6-5 and TRBJ2-5, with D maybe TRBD1 (6 bases). Germline CDR1 and CDR2: MNHEY and SVGAGI. Between the trimmed V and J ends, which lost 2 bases and 4 bases, there was a span of 11 bases. This CDR3 has 14 amino acids.

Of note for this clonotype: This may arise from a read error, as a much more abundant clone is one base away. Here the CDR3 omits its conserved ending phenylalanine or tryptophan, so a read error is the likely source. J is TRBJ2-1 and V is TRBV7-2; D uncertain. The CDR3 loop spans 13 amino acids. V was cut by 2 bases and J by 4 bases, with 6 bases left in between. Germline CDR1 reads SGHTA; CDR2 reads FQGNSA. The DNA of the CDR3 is TGTGCCAGCAGCTTAACCAGATACAATGAGCAGTTCTTA. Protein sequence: CASSLTRYNEQFL.

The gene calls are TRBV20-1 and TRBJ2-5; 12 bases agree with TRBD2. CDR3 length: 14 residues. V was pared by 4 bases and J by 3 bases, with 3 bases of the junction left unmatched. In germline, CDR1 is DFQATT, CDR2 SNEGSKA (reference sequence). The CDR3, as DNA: TGCAGTGCTACTAGCGGGAGGGCCAAAGAGACCCAGTACTTC. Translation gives CSATSGRAKETQYF.

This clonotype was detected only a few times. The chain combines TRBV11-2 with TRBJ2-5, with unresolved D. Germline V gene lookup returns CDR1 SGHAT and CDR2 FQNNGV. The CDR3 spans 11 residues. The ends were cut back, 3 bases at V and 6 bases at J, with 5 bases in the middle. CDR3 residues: CASSLGKTQYF. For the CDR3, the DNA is TGTGCCAGCAGCTTGGGGAAGACCCAGTACTTC.

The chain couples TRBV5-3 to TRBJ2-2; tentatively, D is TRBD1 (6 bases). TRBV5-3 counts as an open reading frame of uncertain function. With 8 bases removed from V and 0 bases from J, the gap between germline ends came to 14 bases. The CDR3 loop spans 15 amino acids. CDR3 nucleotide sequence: TGTGCCAGCTTCCCGGACAGCGCGAACACCGGGGAGCTGTTTTTT. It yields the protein CASFPDSANTGELFF.

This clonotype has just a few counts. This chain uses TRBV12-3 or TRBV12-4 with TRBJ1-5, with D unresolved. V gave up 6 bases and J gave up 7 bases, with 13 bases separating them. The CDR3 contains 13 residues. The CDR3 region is CASSGSMYQPQHF. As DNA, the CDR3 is TGTGCCAGCAGCGGGTCGATGTACCAGCCCCAGCATTTT.

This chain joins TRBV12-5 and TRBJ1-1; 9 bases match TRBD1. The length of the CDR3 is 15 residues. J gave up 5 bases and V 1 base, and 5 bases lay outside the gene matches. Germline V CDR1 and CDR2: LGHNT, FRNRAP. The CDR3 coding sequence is TGTGCTAGTGGTTTGGGGGGACAGGGAGTTACTGAAGCTTTCTTT. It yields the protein CASGLGGQGVTEAFF.

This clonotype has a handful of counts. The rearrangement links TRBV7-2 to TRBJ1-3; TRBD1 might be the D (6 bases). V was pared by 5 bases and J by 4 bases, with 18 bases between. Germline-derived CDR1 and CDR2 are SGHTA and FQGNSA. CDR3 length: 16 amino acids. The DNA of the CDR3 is TGTGCCAGCAGCCGCGATCAACAGGGTACAGGAAACACCATATATTTT. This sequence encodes CASSRDQQGTGNTIYF.

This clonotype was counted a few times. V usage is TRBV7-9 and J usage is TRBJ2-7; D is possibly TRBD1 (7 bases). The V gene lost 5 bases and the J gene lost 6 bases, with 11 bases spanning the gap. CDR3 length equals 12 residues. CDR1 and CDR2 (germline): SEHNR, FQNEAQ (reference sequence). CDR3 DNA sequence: TGTGCCAGCAGCGCAGGGGGGCCCGAGCAGTACTTC. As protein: CASSAGGPEQYF.

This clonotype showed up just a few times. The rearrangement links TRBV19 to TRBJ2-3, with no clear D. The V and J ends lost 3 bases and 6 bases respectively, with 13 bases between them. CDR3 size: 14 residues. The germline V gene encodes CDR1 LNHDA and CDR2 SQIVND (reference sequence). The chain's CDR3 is CASSIMPYVDTQYF. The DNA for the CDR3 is TGTGCCAGTAGTATTATGCCCTACGTTGATACGCAGTATTTT.

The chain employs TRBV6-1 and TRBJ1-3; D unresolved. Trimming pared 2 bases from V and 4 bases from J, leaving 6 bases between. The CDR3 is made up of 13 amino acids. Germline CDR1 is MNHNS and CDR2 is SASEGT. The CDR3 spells CASSEITGNTIYF. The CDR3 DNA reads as TGTGCCAGCAGTGAAATAACCGGAAACACCATATATTTT.

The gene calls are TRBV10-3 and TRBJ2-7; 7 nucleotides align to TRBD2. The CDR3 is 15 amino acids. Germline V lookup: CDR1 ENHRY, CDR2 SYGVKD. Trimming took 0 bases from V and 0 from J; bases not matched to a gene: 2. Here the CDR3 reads CAISESWTSSYEQYF. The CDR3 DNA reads TGTGCCATCAGTGAGTCGTGGACTAGCTCCTACGAGCAGTACTTC.

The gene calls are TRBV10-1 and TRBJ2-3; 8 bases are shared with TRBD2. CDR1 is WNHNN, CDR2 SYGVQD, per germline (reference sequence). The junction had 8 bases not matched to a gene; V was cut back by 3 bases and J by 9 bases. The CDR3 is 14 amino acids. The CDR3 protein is CASSDREGHRTQYF. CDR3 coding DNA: TGCGCCAGCAGTGACCGGGAGGGCCACCGAACGCAGTATTTT.

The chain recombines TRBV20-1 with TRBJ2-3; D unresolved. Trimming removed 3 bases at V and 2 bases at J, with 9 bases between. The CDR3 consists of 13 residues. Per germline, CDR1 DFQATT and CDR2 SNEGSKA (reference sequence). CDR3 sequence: CSARFAATDTQYF. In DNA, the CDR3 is TGCAGTGCTAGGTTTGCGGCCACAGATACGCAGTATTTT.

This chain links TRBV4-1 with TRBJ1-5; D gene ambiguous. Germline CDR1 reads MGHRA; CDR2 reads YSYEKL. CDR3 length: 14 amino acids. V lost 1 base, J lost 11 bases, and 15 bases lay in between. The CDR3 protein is CASSQVLPSGTQHF. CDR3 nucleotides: TGCGCCAGCAGCCAAGTGCTTCCAAGTGGGACCCAGCATTTT.

In nucleotides, the CDR3 is TGTGCCAGCAGTACTAGACTAGCGGGAGACAACACAGATACGCAGTATTTT. This sequence encodes CASSTRLAGDNTDTQYF. The rearrangement uses TRBV12-3 or TRBV12-4 and TRBJ2-3, with 12 positions matching TRBD2. The CDR3 extends over 17 amino acids. Trimming at V came to 5 bases and at J to 2 bases, leaving 8 bases not matched to a gene.

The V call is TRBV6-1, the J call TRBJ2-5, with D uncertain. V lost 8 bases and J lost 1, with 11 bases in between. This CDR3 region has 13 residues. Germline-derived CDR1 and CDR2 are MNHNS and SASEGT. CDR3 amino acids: CASHVPGQETQYF. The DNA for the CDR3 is TGTGCCAGCCACGTTCCGGGCCAAGAGACCCAGTACTTC.

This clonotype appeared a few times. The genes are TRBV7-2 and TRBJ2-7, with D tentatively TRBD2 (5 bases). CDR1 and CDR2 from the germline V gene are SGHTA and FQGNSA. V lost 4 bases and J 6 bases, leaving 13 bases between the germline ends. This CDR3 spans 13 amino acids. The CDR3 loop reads CASSSGRVSEQYF. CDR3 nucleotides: TGTGCCAGCAGCTCTGGGAGAGTCTCCGAGCAGTACTTC.

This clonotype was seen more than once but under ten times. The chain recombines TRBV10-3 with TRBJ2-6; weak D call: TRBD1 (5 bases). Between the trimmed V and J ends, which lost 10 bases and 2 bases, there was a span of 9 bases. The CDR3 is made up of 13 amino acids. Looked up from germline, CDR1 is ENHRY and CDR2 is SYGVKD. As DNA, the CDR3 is TGTGCCAGCCAGGGTCCTGGGGCCAACGTCCTGACTTTC. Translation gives CASQGPGANVLTF.

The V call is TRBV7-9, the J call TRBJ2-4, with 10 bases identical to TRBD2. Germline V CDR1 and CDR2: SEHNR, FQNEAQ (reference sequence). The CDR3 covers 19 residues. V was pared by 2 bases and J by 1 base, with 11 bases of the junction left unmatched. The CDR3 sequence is CASSLTTSGSVSAKNIQYF. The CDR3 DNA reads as TGTGCCAGCAGCTTAACGACTAGCGGGTCCGTTTCGGCCAAAAACATTCAGTACTTC.

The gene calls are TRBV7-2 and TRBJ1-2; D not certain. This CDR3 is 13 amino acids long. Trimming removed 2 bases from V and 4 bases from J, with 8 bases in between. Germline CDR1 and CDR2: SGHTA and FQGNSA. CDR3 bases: TGTGCCAGCAGCTTATACTCACCCTATGGCTACACCTTC. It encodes CASSLYSPYGYTF.